Below, one TCR beta chain is given with its context. The antigen remains undetermined. The data were taken from a study of OX40 agonist ivuxolimab in advanced cancers. The wider study: At doses from 0.01 to 10 mg/kg, patients were given intravenous ivuxolimab every 2 weeks. Antecedent anti-PD-1, anti-PD-L1 or anti-CTLA-4 therapy was permissible, with roughly 36% having received some.

Using immunoSEQ multiplex PCR, the repertoire was profiled, and TCRdb retains in-frame clones only, with some absent. The profile covers almost 85,000 clones, with 85% to 90% appearing a single time and about 0.2% taken by the ten largest. Germline CDR1 MGHDK, CDR2 SYGVNS. Trimming took off 2 bases at V and 7 bases at J, with 20 bases between the two ends. CDR3 length equals 17 residues. Study results and caveats: Blood T cells, both CD4+ and CD8+, expanded clonally by week 6 at 0.1 to 3.0 mg/kg.

It was autoimmune disease history or systemic immunosuppression that excluded patients. The sequenced sample was CD4+ or CD8+ T cells sorted from blood, obtained in a trial of the OX40 agonist ivuxolimab. This TCR was recovered from an adult with an advanced solid tumor such as melanoma, head and neck, liver or kidney cancer. The chain is built from TRBV25-1 and TRBJ2-2, with D perhaps TRBD1 (6 bases). The CDR3 DNA reads TGTGCCAGCAGTGAACGGAGATTAGGGGGAGATCACGGGGAGCTGTTTTTT. It yields the protein CASSERRLGGDHGELFF.